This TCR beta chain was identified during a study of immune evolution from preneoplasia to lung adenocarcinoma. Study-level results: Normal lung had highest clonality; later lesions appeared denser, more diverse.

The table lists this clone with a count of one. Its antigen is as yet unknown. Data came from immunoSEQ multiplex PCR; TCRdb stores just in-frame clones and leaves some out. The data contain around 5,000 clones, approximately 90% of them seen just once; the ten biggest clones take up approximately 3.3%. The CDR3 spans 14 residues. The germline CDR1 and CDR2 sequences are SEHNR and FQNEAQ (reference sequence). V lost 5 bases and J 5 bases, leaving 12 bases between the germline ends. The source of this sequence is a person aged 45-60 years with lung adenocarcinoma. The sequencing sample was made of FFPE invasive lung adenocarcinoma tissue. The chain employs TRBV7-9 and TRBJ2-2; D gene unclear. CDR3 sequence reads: CASSHTRSTGELFF. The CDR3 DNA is TGTGCCAGCAGCCATACGAGAAGTACCGGGGAGCTGTTTTTT.